The 21 T cell receptor beta chains below were found in one sample sequenced in a study of regulatory T cells in long-lasting Graves disease. Time point: newly diagnosed GD, antithyroid drugs for less than 3 months. The TCR library was made from RNA that had been extracted from PBMCs in TRIzol. The TCR beta library used iRepertoire HTBI primers with Arm-PCR amplification of CDR3. MiXCR, applied by TCRdb to the multiplex PCR reads, yields one record per CDR3 protein. Among about 470,000 distinct CDR3 sequences, 15% were seen once, and the ten largest hold approximately 15%. A further study also used this sample, focusing on T cells in Graves' hyperthyroidism and ophthalmopathy.

Source: peripheral blood mononuclear cells (PBMCs), taken at new diagnosis, from a patient treated with antithyroid drugs. Receptors were obtained from a woman younger than 45 with Graves disease.

This clonotype occurred many times. This chain joins TRBV5-8 and TRBJ2-5; 10 bases agree with TRBD2. Germline V lookup: CDR1 SGHTS, CDR2 YDEGEE. Trimming took 3 bases from V and 1 from J; bases not matched to a gene: 6. The CDR3 totals 16 residues. CDR3 sequence: CASSSARTSGQETQYF. The DNA of the CDR3 is TGTGCCAGCAGCTCCGCGCGGACTAGCGGCCAAGAGACCCAGTACTTC.

In this sample, this clonotype turned up many times. The chain carries TRBV2 and TRBJ1-5; the D gene is possibly TRBD1 (5 bases). Germline V gene lookup returns CDR1 SNHLY and CDR2 FYNNEI. This CDR3 has 15 residues. Trimming stripped 4 bases from V and 3 bases from J, with 13 bases between. CDR3 protein: CASSGEGTSNQPQHF. In DNA, the CDR3 is TGTGCCAGCAGTGGCGAGGGGACCTCCAATCAGCCCCAGCATTTT.

The rearrangement joins TRBV20-1 to TRBJ2-1, with 7 bases lining up with TRBD1. V was pared by 0 bases and J by 9 bases, with 5 bases of the junction left unmatched. Germline CDR1 is DFQATT and CDR2 is SNEGSKA (reference sequence). The CDR3 is 13 residues long. The CDR3 loop reads CSARDQGDGEQFF. CDR3 coding DNA: TGCAGTGCTAGAGATCAGGGGGACGGTGAGCAGTTCTTC.

This clonotype has a count of ten or more. The genes are TRBV27 and TRBJ2-2, with TRBD2 as a possible D gene (6 bases). V lost 7 bases and J lost 3, with 21 bases in between. The CDR3 is made up of 17 amino acids. Germline CDR1 is MNHEY and CDR2 is SMNVEV (reference sequence). Here the CDR3 reads CASKSLFGGIDTGELFF. DNA of the CDR3: TGTGCCAGCAAATCCTTATTTGGGGGGATAGACACCGGGGAGCTGTTTTTT.

This clonotype was observed a handful of times. This chain uses TRBV5-8 with TRBJ2-2; no clear D. This CDR3 comprises 15 residues. V was clipped by 4 bases and J by 1 base, with 11 bases between them. CDR1 is SGHTS, CDR2 YDEGEE, per germline. Here the CDR3 DNA reads TGTGCCAGCAGCCGCGCCCTCATGAACACCGGGGAGCTGTTTTTT. Its protein is CASSRALMNTGELFF.

The V call is TRBV7-9, the J call TRBJ2-1, with 8 bases identical to TRBD2. This CDR3 has 15 residues. With V trimmed by 3 bases and J by 4 bases, 5 bases remained unmatched. Per germline, CDR1 SEHNR and CDR2 FQNEAQ (reference sequence). The CDR3 protein is CASSFLAGSYNEQFF. For the CDR3, the DNA is TGTGCCAGCAGCTTCTTAGCGGGATCTTACAATGAGCAGTTCTTC.

The chain couples TRBV10-3 to TRBJ1-6; D is undetermined. The CDR3 has 13 residues. V was shortened by 7 bases and J by 0 bases, with 4 bases between the two germline ends. The germline gives CDR1 ENHRY, CDR2 SYGVKD. This CDR3 is CAITTSYNSPLHF. The DNA for the CDR3 is TGTGCCATCACGACCTCCTATAATTCACCCCTCCACTTT.

The chain links TRBV7-8 to TRBJ1-6, with D unresolved. Trimming removed 5 bases from V and 10 bases from J, with 18 bases in between. Germline V gene sequence: CDR1 SGHVS, CDR2 FQNEAQ. The CDR3 sequence is 15 residues long. The CDR3 spells CASSRISGGGSPLHF. For the CDR3, the DNA is TGTGCCAGCAGCCGAATCAGCGGAGGCGGATCACCCCTCCACTTT.

The table lists this clonotype with many counts. This rearrangement joins TRBV20-1 to TRBJ1-1; D gene unclear. V gave up 6 bases and J gave up 0 bases, with 11 bases separating them. The CDR3 extends over 13 amino acids. Germline V CDR1 and CDR2: DFQATT, SNEGSKA (reference sequence). CDR3 in amino acids: CSAILIVNTEAFF. The CDR3, as DNA: TGCAGTGCCATACTAATTGTGAACACTGAAGCTTTCTTT.

There are many counts of this clonotype. The gene calls are TRBV9 and TRBJ1-6; D is undetermined. The CDR3 length is 13 residues. V lost 3 bases and J lost 10, with 11 bases in between. Germline-derived CDR1 and CDR2 are SGDLS and YYNGEE. CDR3 residues: CASSAGEWSPLHF. The CDR3 coding sequence is TGTGCCAGCAGCGCCGGGGAGTGGTCACCCCTCCACTTT. Full variable domain (remainder filled in from reference TRBV9 and TRBJ1-6): DSGVTQTPKHLITATGQRVTLRCSPRSGDLSVYWYQQSLDQGLQFLIQYYNGEERAKGNILERFSAQQFPDLHSELNLSSLELGDSALYFCASSAGEWSPLHFGNGTRLTVT.

This clonotype was recorded a few times. The chain links TRBV19 to TRBJ1-2; TRBD1 agrees at 7 bases. Trimming at V came to 5 bases and at J to 6 bases, leaving 3 bases not matched to a gene. Germline CDR1 LNHDA, CDR2 SQIVND (reference sequence). This CDR3 spans 12 amino acids. The CDR3 nucleotides are TGTGCCAGTAGTTTTGGACAGGATGGCTACACCTTC. Translation gives CASSFGQDGYTF.

This clonotype was seen a few times. The missing conserved phenylalanine or tryptophan at the end of this CDR3 makes a read error likely. In DNA form, the CDR3 reads TGTGCCTGGAGTGGGGTCCCAGATACGCAGTATTCT. Encoded protein: CAWSGVPDTQYS. The chain uses TRBV30 and TRBJ2-3; D remains ambiguous. The germline V gene has CDR1 GTSNPN and CDR2 SVGIG (reference sequence). The CDR3 loop spans 12 amino acids. Trimming cost V 1 base and J 4 bases, with 6 bases left between them.

This chain joins TRBV19 and TRBJ2-5, with 11 bases matching TRBD1. V dropped 5 bases and J dropped 2; count of bases not matched to a gene: 4. The CDR3 contains 15 residues. Germline V CDR1 and CDR2: LNHDA, SQIVND (reference sequence). CDR3 sequence reads: CASSVGTGGQETQYF. The CDR3 DNA reads TGTGCCAGTAGTGTTGGGACAGGGGGACAAGAGACCCAGTACTTC.

This clonotype was counted ten times or more. The chain couples TRBV10-3 to TRBJ2-3, with 13 bases lining up with TRBD2. J lost 3 bases, V lost 0 bases, and 9 bases had no gene match. The CDR3 consists of 19 residues. Germline V gene sequence: CDR1 ENHRY, CDR2 SYGVKD. CDR3 bases: TGTGCCATCAGTGAGTCAGCCGGACTAGCGGGAGAATATACAGATACGCAGTATTTT. Amino acids: CAISESAGLAGEYTDTQYF.

The V call is TRBV6-2 or TRBV6-3, the J call TRBJ1-5; no definite D call. V was shortened by 3 bases and J by 4 bases, with 7 bases between the two germline ends. CDR1 MNHEY and CDR2 SVGEGT come from the germline V gene. This CDR3 comprises 13 residues. The CDR3: CASSYGVNQPQHF. CDR3 in DNA: TGTGCCAGCAGTTATGGAGTTAATCAGCCCCAGCATTTT.

This clonotype was recorded many times. The CDR3 loop is CASSQGKGQLTPYNSPLHF. The CDR3 region has the DNA TGCGCCAGCAGCCAAGGCAAGGGACAGCTAACTCCTTATAATTCACCCCTCCACTTT. This chain links TRBV4-1 with TRBJ1-6; 7 positions agree with TRBD1. This CDR3 spans 19 amino acids. V was pared by 1 base and J by 4 bases, with 13 bases of the junction left unmatched. The germline gives CDR1 MGHRA, CDR2 YSYEKL.

This clonotype was seen at least ten times. The chain combines TRBV30 with TRBJ2-1; 8 positions match TRBD2. Germline V gives CDR1 GTSNPN, CDR2 SVGIG (reference sequence). V gave up 1 base and J gave up 0 bases; unmatched junction bases: 5. The CDR3 has 16 residues. CDR3 sequence reads: CAWSGTGGPSYNEQFF. DNA of the CDR3: TGTGCCTGGAGTGGGACGGGAGGGCCCTCCTACAATGAGCAGTTCTTC. Complete variable domain (other parts from reference TRBV30 and TRBJ2-1): SQTIHQWPATLVQPVGSPLSLECTVEGTSNPNLYWYRQAAGRGLQLLFYSVGIGQISSEVPQNLSASRPQDRQFILSSKKLLLSDSGFYLCAWSGTGGPSYNEQFFGPGTRLTVL.

V and J are TRBV5-1 and TRBJ2-5; the match to TRBD1 covers 7 bases. V lost 0 bases and J lost 2; bases outside the gene matches: 4. CDR1 is SGHRS and CDR2 is YFSETQ in the germline V gene. This CDR3 is 15 amino acids long. The CDR3 region has the DNA TGCGCCAGCAGCTTGGAAAGGGGGCCTCAAGAGACCCAGTACTTC. Encoded protein: CASSLERGPQETQYF.

This clonotype occurred many times. The chain uses TRBV6-1 and TRBJ1-1, with D tentatively TRBD1 (6 bases). The V and J ends lost 1 base and 4 bases respectively, with 10 bases between them. CDR3 length: 14 residues. The germline gives CDR1 MNHNS, CDR2 SASEGT. The CDR3, as DNA: TGTGCCAGCAGTGAAGGGGGGCTGAGCACTGAAGCTTTCTTT. Encoded protein: CASSEGGLSTEAFF.

This clonotype was found a few times. This chain joins TRBV5-5 and TRBJ2-7, with D possibly being TRBD2 (6 bases). Germline CDR1 SGHKS, CDR2 YYEKEE (reference sequence). This CDR3 spans 15 amino acids. Trimming cost V 0 bases and J 3 bases, with 13 bases left between them. Here the CDR3 reads CASSLDGGGVYEQYF. Written as DNA, the CDR3 is TGTGCCAGCAGCTTGGATGGTGGAGGGGTCTACGAGCAGTACTTC. Based on the CDR3 plus reference TRBV5-5 and TRBJ2-7, the full variable domain is DAGVTQSPTHLIKTRGQQVTLRCSPISGHKSVSWYQQVLGQGPQFIFQYYEKEERGRGNFPDRFSARQFPNYSSELNVNALLLGDSALYLCASSLDGGGVYEQYFGPGTRLTVT.

This clonotype was recorded many times. This chain joins TRBV4-1 and TRBJ2-5; 7 positions agree with TRBD2. V trimming: 3 bases; J trimming: 5 bases; junction bases outside the gene matches: 9. CDR1 is MGHRA, CDR2 YSYEKL, per germline. The CDR3 length is 15 residues. CDR3 sequence (DNA): TGCGCCAGCAGCCATGAGGGCCAGGGAGGGGAGACCCAGTACTTC. Its protein is CASSHEGQGGETQYF.